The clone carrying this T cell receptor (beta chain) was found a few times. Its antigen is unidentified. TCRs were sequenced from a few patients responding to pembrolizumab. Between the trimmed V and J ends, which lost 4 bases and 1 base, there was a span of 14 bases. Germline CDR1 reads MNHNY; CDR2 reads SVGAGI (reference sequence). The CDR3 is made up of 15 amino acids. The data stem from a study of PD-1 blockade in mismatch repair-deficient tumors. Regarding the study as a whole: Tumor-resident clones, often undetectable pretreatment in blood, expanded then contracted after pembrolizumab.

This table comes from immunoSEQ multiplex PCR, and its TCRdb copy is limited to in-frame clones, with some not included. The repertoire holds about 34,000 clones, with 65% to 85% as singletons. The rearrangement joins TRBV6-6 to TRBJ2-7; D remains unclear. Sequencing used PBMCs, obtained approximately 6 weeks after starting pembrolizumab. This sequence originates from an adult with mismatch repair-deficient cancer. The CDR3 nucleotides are TGTGCCAGCAGTTCAAATCCAGAAAAGTCCTACGAGCAGTACTTC. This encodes CASSSNPEKSYEQYF.